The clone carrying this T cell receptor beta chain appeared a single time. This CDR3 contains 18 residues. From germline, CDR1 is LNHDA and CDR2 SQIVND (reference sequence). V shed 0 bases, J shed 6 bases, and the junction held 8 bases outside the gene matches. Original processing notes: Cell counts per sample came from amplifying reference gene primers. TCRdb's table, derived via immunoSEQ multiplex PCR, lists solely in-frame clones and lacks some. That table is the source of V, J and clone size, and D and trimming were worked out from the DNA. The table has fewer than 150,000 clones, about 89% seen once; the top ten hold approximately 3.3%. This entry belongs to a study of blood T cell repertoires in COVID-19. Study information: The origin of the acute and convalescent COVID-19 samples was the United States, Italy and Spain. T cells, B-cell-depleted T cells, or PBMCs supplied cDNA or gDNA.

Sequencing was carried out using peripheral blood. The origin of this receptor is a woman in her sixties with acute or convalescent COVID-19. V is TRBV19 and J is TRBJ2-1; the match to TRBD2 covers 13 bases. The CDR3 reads CASSIDPLTSGRANEQFF. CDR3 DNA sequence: TGTGCCAGTAGTATAGACCCGCTTACTAGCGGGAGGGCCAATGAGCAGTTCTTC.